This entry lists 18 T cell receptor beta chains sequenced from one sample in a study of blood T cells in healthy people across ages. Together with a sample-barcoded 5' primer, a J-beta primer mix was included in a second PCR lasting about 6 to 12 cycles. TCRdb ran MiXCR on the 5' RACE reads and lists one entry per CDR3 protein. This table has 500,000 to 600,000 distinct CDR3 sequences, 25% to 30% appearing once. The sequencing sample was made of blood. The receptors were sampled from a woman aged 70-85 years in good health.

The chain combines TRBV9 with TRBJ2-2, with TRBD2 matching over 8 bases. The CDR3 consists of 15 residues. The V gene's germline CDR1 is SGDLS and CDR2 YYNGEE. V was clipped by 4 bases and J by 9 bases; unmatched bases: 11. The CDR3 DNA follows: TGTGCCAGCAGCCCTCTCAGCGGGAGACAAAGGGAGCTGTTTTTT. It yields the protein CASSPLSGRQRELFF.

The V and J genes are TRBV11-2 and TRBJ2-3, with no clear D. The germline V and J ends were trimmed by 8 bases and 3 bases, with 21 bases remaining between them. Germline lookup yields CDR1 SGHAT and CDR2 FQNNGV. This CDR3 has 16 amino acids. In DNA, the CDR3 is TGTGCCAGCTCCTCCTCAGCGACCTTGAGGACAGATACGCAGTATTTT. Its protein product is CASSSSATLRTDTQYF.

The chain joins TRBV21-1 to TRBJ1-5. TRBV21-1 counts as a pseudogene. The CDR3 extends over 15 amino acids. CDR3 bases: TGTGCCAGCAGCAAAGGCGGTTATAGCAATCAGCCCCAGCATTTT. Translated: CASSKGGYSNQPQHF.

V is TRBV2 and J is TRBJ1-4, with 7 bases lining up with TRBD1. The V gene's germline CDR1 is SNHLY and CDR2 FYNNEI. This CDR3 region has 18 residues. The ends lost 7 bases at V and 0 bases at J; junction bases unmatched: 14. The CDR3 is CASIRYRTGIATNEKLFF. The CDR3 bases are TGTGCCAGCATAAGATATCGGACAGGCATAGCAACTAATGAAAAACTGTTTTTT.

The chain couples TRBV29-1 to TRBJ1-2; 7 bases are a match to TRBD1. In germline, CDR1 is SQVTM, CDR2 ANQGSEA. The CDR3 sequence is 13 residues long. The V gene end was trimmed by 8 bases and the J gene end by 4 bases; junction bases not matched to a gene: 10. CDR3 loop: CSSKTGSGYGYTF. For the CDR3, the DNA is TGCAGCTCGAAGACAGGGTCGGGCTATGGCTACACCTTC.

There are many counts of this clonotype. The chain uses TRBV18 and TRBJ1-4; no clear D. Trimming stripped 2 bases from V and 2 bases from J, with 9 bases between. The CDR3 is made up of 15 amino acids. Per the germline V gene, CDR1 is KGHSH and CDR2 is LQKENI. The CDR3 coding sequence is TGTGCCAGCTCACCAGGGTTGGAGACTAATGAAAAACTGTTTTTT. It is translated as CASSPGLETNEKLFF.

The V gene is TRBV6-6, the J gene TRBJ1-2; 8 bases align to TRBD1. CDR3 size: 13 residues. Germline values: CDR1 MNHNY, CDR2 SVGAGI (reference sequence). J lost 8 bases, V lost 7 bases, and 9 bases had no gene match. The CDR3 loop reads CASTEQGDRGYTF. In DNA form, the CDR3 reads TGTGCCAGCACCGAACAGGGGGACCGAGGCTACACCTTC.

V gene TRBV6-2 or TRBV6-3 combines with J gene TRBJ2-1; D remains ambiguous. The germline CDR1 and CDR2 sequences are MNHEY and SVGEGT. Trimming shortened V by 5 bases and J by 9 bases, and 11 bases separated the two germline ends. This CDR3 is built from 12 residues. CDR3 nucleotides: TGTGCCAGCAGTGTTGAGAGGAGTGAGCAGTTCTTC. Its protein product is CASSVERSEQFF.

This clonotype was recorded many times. V and J are TRBV5-1 and TRBJ1-1, with D unresolved. The V gene's germline CDR1 is SGHRS and CDR2 YFSETQ. The CDR3 is 14 amino acids. Trimming left V 2 bases short and J 0 bases short, with 8 bases between. The CDR3 sequence: CASSFGGLNTEAFF. Here the CDR3 DNA reads TGCGCCAGCAGCTTTGGAGGGTTGAACACTGAAGCTTTCTTT.

The J gene is TRBJ2-3, the V gene TRBV20-1; D is ambiguous. The V and J ends lost 1 base and 6 bases respectively, with 23 bases between them. The CDR3 runs 17 residues. Germline lookup yields CDR1 DFQATT and CDR2 SNEGSKA (reference sequence). Here the CDR3 DNA reads TGCAGTGCTAGAGTCATCGGGCGAACGCATAACGGGGATACGCAGTATTTT. Encoded protein: CSARVIGRTHNGDTQYF.

The rearrangement joins TRBV6-2 or TRBV6-3 to TRBJ1-1, with 7 bases that match TRBD1. CDR3 length: 13 amino acids. Unmatched junction bases numbered 11, after V lost 6 bases and J lost 10 bases. The germline V gene has CDR1 MNHEY and CDR2 SVGEGT. CDR3 DNA sequence: TGTGCCAGCAGCAAGGGGGCCAGGGAGCGAGCTTTCTTT. Encoded protein: CASSKGARERAFF.

V usage is TRBV20-1 and J usage is TRBJ2-5; 15 positions match TRBD2. This CDR3 is built from 15 residues. Germline V gene lookup returns CDR1 DFQATT and CDR2 SNEGSKA (reference sequence). J gave up 2 bases and V 5 bases, and 3 bases lay outside the gene matches. CDR3 sequence (DNA): TGCAGTGCTTCGGGGACTAGCGGGGGGCAAGAGACCCAGTACTTC. This sequence encodes CSASGTSGGQETQYF.

The chain couples TRBV20-1 to TRBJ2-5; D remains ambiguous. Matching the DNA end better, TRBJ2-7 makes the J call doubtful. This CDR3 is 13 amino acids long. Germline V lookup: CDR1 DFQATT, CDR2 SNEGSKA (reference sequence). CDR3 sequence: CSASPDRGYEQYF. CDR3 DNA sequence: TGCAGTGCTAGTCCCGATCGTGGCTACGAGCAGTACTTC.

This chain uses TRBV20-1 with TRBJ2-1; 10 bases match TRBD2. The germline V gene has CDR1 DFQATT and CDR2 SNEGSKA (reference sequence). V was clipped by 4 bases and J by 5 bases; unmatched bases: 5. There are 14 residues in the CDR3. DNA of the CDR3: TGCAGTGCTACATGGACTAGCGGAAACAATGAGCAGTTCTTC. Its protein is CSATWTSGNNEQFF.

The chain employs TRBV7-2 and TRBJ2-5; unclear D gene. Germline V CDR1 and CDR2: SGHTA, FQGNSA. The V end lost 5 bases, the J end lost 4 bases, and 14 bases lay between the germline ends. The CDR3 contains 14 residues. The CDR3, as DNA: TGTGCCAGCAGCCCATCCAGCGCTGGAGAGACCCAGTACTTC. The encoded protein is CASSPSSAGETQYF.

The chain uses TRBV5-1 and TRBJ2-3; 9 bases are a match to TRBD2. The J segment lost 3 bases and the V segment lost 1 base, leaving 9 bases of the junction unmatched. CDR3 length equals 17 residues. Germline V CDR1 and CDR2: SGHRS, YFSETQ. The CDR3 loop reads CASSLRFSGGITDTQYF. CDR3 bases: TGCGCCAGCAGCTTGAGGTTCAGCGGGGGGATAACAGATACGCAGTATTTT.

V usage is TRBV4-3 and J usage is TRBJ2-5; D perhaps matches TRBD2 (7 bases). The tail of the sequence fits TRBJ2-1 better, so the J call may be wrong. This CDR3 comprises 15 residues. Germline lookup yields CDR1 LGHNA and CDR2 YSLEER. The CDR3 DNA reads as TGCGCCAGCAGCGAATGGGGGGGCCCCGGGGGTGAGCAGTTCTTC. Its translation is CASSEWGGPGGEQFF.

The table lists this clonotype with a few counts. V is TRBV5-1 and J is TRBJ2-1; 8 bases map to TRBD2. This CDR3 is built from 15 residues. V lost 0 bases to trimming and J lost 7 bases; unmatched junction nucleotides: 6. Germline V lookup: CDR1 SGHRS, CDR2 YFSETQ. CDR3 loop: CASSLVGGAVNEQFF. CDR3 DNA sequence: TGCGCCAGCAGCTTGGTCGGGGGGGCCGTAAATGAGCAGTTCTTC.